The T cell receptor (beta chain) described here comes from a study of early T cells in non-severe SARS-CoV-2 infection. One entry per CDR3 protein, called by TCRdb with MiXCR from the 5' RACE reads. The repertoire holds about 71,000 distinct CDR3 sequences, with around 12% as singletons. In this sample, this clonotype turned up many times. This CDR3 is 14 amino acids long. V was shortened by 1 base and J by 9 bases, with 16 bases between the two germline ends. Per germline, CDR1 LGHDT and CDR2 YNNKEL (reference sequence). The sample was whole blood, taken at baseline. The rearrangement joins TRBV3-1 to TRBJ2-7; D is perhaps TRBD2 (6 bases). This receptor was taken from an adult who was a healthcare worker with PCR-confirmed SARS-CoV-2 infection or an uninfected control (not recorded which). Here the CDR3 DNA reads TGTGCCAGCAGCCAAGGCACCACGCGGGGCAGGCAGTACTTC. The encoded protein is CASSQGTTRGRQYF.